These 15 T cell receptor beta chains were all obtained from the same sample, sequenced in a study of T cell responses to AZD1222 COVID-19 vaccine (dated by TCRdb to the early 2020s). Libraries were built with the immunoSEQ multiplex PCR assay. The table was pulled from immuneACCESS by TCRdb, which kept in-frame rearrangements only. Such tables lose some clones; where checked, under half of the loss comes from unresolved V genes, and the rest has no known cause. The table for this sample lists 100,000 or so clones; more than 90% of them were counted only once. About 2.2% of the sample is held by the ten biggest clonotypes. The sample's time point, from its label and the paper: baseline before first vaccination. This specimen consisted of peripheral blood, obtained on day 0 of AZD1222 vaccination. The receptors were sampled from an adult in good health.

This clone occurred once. Here the CDR3 reads CASSLQGSSYNSPLHF. The CDR3 nucleotides read TGCGCCAGCAGCTTACAGGGGAGTTCATATAATTCACCCCTCCACTTT. The rearrangement links TRBV5-1 to TRBJ1-6; 7 nucleotides align to TRBD1. The CDR3 is 16 residues long. V lost 2 bases, J lost 4 bases, and 6 bases stayed unmatched. Germline V lookup: CDR1 SGHRS, CDR2 YFSETQ.

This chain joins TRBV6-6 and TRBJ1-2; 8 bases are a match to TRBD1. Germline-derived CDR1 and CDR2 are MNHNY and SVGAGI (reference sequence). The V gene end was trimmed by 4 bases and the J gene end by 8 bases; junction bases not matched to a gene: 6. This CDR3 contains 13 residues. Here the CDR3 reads CASSSGQGRGYTF. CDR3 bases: TGTGCCAGCAGTTCCGGACAGGGCAGGGGCTACACCTTC.

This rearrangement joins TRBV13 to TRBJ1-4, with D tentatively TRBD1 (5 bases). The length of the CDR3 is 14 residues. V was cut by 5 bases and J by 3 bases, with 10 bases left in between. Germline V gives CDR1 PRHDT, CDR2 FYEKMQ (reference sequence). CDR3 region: CASSRGGANEKLFF. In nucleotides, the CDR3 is TGTGCCAGCAGCCGCGGGGGAGCTAATGAAAAACTGTTTTTT.

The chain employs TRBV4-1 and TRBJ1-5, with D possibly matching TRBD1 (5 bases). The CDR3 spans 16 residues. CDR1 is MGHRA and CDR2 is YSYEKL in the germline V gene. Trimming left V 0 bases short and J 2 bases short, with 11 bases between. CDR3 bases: TGCGCCAGCAGCCAAGATGGGGCAGGAGGCAATCAGCCCCAGCATTTT. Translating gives CASSQDGAGGNQPQHF.

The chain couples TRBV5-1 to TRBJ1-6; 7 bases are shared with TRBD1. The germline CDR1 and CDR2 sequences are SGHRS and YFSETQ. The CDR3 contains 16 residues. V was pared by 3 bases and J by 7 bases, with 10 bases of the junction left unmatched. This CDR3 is CASSWDGQVRNSPLHF. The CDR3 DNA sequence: TGCGCCAGCAGCTGGGACGGACAGGTTCGAAATTCACCCCTCCACTTT.

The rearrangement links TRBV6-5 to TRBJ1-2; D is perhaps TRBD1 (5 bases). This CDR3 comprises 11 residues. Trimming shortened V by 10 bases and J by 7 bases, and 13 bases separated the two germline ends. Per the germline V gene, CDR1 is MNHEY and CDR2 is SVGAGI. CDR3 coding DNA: TGTGCCAACAATCAGGGCTTTGGCTACACCTTC. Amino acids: CANNQGFGYTF.

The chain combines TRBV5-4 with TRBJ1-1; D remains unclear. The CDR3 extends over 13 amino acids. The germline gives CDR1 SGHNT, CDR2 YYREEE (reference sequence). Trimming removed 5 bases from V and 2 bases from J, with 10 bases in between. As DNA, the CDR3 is TGTGCCAGCAGTCGCGGACCCAACACTGAAGCTTTCTTT. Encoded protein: CASSRGPNTEAFF.

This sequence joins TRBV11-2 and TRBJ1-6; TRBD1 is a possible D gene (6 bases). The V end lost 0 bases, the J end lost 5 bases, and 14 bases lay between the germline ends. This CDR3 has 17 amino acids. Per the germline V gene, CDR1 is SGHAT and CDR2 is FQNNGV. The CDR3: CASSLDQGTRNNSPLHF. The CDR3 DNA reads TGTGCCAGCAGCTTAGATCAAGGGACAAGAAATAATTCACCCCTCCACTTT.

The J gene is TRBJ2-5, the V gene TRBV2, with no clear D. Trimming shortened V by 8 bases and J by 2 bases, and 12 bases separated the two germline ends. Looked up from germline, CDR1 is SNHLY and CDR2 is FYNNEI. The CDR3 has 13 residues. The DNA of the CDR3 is TGTGCCAGCCGAGACGGAAGGCAAGAGACCCAGTACTTC. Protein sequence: CASRDGRQETQYF. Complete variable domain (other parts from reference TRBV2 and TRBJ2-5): EPEVTQTPSHQVTQMGQEVILRCVPISNHLYFYWYRQILGQKVEFLVSFYNNEISEKSEIFDDQFSVERPDGSNFTLKIRSTKLEDSAMYFCASRDGRQETQYFGPGTRLLVL.

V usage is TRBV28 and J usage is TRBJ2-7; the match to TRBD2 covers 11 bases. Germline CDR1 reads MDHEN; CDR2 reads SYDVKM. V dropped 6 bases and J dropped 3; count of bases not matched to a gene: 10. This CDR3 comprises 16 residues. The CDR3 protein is CASRAESGTSGYEQYF. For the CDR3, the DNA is TGTGCCAGCAGAGCTGAGTCCGGGACTAGCGGCTACGAGCAGTACTTC.

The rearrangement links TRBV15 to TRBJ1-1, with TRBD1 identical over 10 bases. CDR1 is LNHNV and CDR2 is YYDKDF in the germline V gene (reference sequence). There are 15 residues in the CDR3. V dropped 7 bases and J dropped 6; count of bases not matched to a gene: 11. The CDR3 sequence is CATTRQGATGAEAFF. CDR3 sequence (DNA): TGTGCCACCACCCGACAGGGGGCTACTGGAGCTGAAGCTTTCTTT.

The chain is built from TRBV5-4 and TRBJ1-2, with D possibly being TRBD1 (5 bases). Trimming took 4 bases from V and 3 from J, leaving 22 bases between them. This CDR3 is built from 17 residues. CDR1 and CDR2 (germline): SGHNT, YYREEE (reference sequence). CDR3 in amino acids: CASSPLGVRVNDYGYTF. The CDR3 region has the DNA TGTGCCAGCAGCCCCCTCGGGGTCAGGGTAAACGACTATGGCTACACCTTC.

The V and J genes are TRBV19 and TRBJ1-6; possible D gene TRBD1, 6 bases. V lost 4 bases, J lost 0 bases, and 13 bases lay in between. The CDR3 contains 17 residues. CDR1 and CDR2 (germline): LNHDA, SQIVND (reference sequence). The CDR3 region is CASSTDRPSSYNSPLHF. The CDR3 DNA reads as TGTGCCAGTAGTACAGACAGGCCCAGCTCCTATAATTCACCCCTCCACTTT.

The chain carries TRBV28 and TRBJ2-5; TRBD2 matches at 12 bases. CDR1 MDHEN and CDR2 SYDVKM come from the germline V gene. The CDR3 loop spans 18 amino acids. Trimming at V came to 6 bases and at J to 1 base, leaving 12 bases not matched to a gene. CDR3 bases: TGTGCCAGCAGACTCGGACTAGCGGGGAGCGGTACCCAAGAGACCCAGTACTTC. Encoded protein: CASRLGLAGSGTQETQYF.

CDR3 DNA: TGTGCCAGTAGTGAACATATGAACACTGAAGCTTTCTTT. Its translation: CASSEHMNTEAFF. The chain employs TRBV19 and TRBJ1-1; unclear D gene. Trimming took 5 bases from V and 0 from J, leaving 7 bases between them. There are 13 residues in the CDR3. CDR1 LNHDA and CDR2 SQIVND come from the germline V gene (reference sequence).